These 5 T cell receptor beta chains were all obtained from the same sample, sequenced in a study of cytomegalovirus exposure and HLA in healthy donors. PCR involved 60 Vbeta and 13 Jbeta primers. Clones were read by immunoSEQ multiplex PCR, and TCRdb kept only the in-frame ones, dropping some. The data show roughly 71,000 clones, about 66% seen once. The sequenced material came from PBMCs. These receptors all stem from a man aged 35 to 55 in good health and CMV-seropositive.

The chain carries TRBV11-1 and TRBJ2-1, with TRBD2 identical over 12 bases. The trim removed 4 bases at V and 3 bases at J, leaving 4 bases unmatched. This CDR3 spans 16 amino acids. Germline V gene sequence: CDR1 SGHAT, CDR2 FQDESV (reference sequence). This chain's CDR3 is CASSSRTSGVYNEQFF. In DNA form, the CDR3 reads TGTGCCAGCAGCTCCCGGACTAGCGGGGTCTACAATGAGCAGTTCTTC.

J is TRBJ2-2 and V is TRBV4-1; maybe TRBD2 (6 bases). Per the germline V gene, CDR1 is MGHRA and CDR2 is YSYEKL. CDR3 size: 14 residues. With 5 bases removed from V and 6 bases from J, the gap between germline ends came to 13 bases. CDR3 nucleotide sequence: TGCGCCAGCAGCTACTTACTAGCTCCCGGGGAGCTGTTTTTT. This codes for CASSYLLAPGELFF.

J is TRBJ1-1 and V is TRBV5-1; TRBD1 agrees at 8 bases. Germline CDR1 SGHRS, CDR2 YFSETQ. Trimming took 3 bases from V and 1 from J; bases not matched to a gene: 2. The CDR3 covers 14 residues. For the CDR3, the DNA is TGCGCCAGCAGCTCCGGACAGGGGAACACTGAAGCTTTCTTT. It specifies CASSSGQGNTEAFF. The whole variable domain, filled in from reference TRBV5-1 and TRBJ1-1, reads KAGVTQTPRYLIKTRGQQVTLSCSPISGHRSVSWYQQTPGQGLQFLFEYFSETQRNKGNFPGRFSGRQFSNSRSEMNVSTLELGDSALYLCASSSGQGNTEAFFGQGTRLTVV.

A remark on this clone: One end of the junction is discordant with germline, which a read error may explain. The CDR3, as DNA: TGTGCCACCAGTGGGGGGGTTAGAATGAACACTGAAGCTTTCTTT. Translated: CATSGGVRMNTEAFF. The chain uses TRBV6-5 and TRBJ1-1; D may be TRBD1 (5 bases). The CDR3 totals 15 residues. Germline CDR1 is MNHEY and CDR2 is SVGAGI.

CDR3 bases: TGTGCCAGCAGTGAAACGGGACAGTTTCAGCCCCAGCATTTT. Its protein is CASSETGQFQPQHF. V usage is TRBV2 and J usage is TRBJ1-5, with 7 bases lining up with TRBD1. With 2 bases clipped from V and 6 bases from J, the junction kept 4 bases outside the gene matches. The V gene's germline CDR1 is SNHLY and CDR2 FYNNEI. The CDR3 has 14 residues.